Detailed here is one T cell receptor beta chain. The data are from a study of blood T cell repertoires in COVID-19. Overall study: Donors in the United States, Italy and Spain gave samples during acute or convalescent COVID-19.

Produced via immunoSEQ multiplex PCR; TCRdb's table is partial and in-frame only. The sample lists around 320,000 clones, around 92% occurring once. CDR1 is LGHDT and CDR2 is YNNKEL in the germline V gene (reference sequence). V lost 6 bases to trimming and J lost 6 bases, with 18 bases between them. The CDR3 runs to 14 residues. The sequenced material came from peripheral blood. V gene TRBV3-1 (or the pseudogene TRBV3-2) combines with J gene TRBJ2-7; perhaps TRBD2 as D (6 bases). This clonotype was obtained from a young woman with COVID-19, enrolled during active disease. In DNA form, the CDR3 reads TGTGCCAGCAGGCCCTCCGCAGAGGAGGGCGAGCAGTACTTC. Protein sequence: CASRPSAEEGEQYF.